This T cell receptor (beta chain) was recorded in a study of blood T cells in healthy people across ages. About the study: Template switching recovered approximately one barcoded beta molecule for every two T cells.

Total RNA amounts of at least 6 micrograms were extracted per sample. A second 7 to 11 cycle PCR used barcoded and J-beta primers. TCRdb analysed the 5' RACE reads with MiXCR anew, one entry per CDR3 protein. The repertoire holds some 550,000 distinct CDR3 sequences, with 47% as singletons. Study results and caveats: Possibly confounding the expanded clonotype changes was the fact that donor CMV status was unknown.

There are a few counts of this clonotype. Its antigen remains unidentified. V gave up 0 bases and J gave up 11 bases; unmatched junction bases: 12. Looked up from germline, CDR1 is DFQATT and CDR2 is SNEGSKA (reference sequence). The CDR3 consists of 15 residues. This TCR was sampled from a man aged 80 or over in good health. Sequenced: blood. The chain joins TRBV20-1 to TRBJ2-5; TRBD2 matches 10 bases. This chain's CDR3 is CSARDSLAGVFEQYF. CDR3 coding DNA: TGCAGTGCTAGAGATTCTCTAGCGGGAGTGTTTGAGCAGTACTTC.